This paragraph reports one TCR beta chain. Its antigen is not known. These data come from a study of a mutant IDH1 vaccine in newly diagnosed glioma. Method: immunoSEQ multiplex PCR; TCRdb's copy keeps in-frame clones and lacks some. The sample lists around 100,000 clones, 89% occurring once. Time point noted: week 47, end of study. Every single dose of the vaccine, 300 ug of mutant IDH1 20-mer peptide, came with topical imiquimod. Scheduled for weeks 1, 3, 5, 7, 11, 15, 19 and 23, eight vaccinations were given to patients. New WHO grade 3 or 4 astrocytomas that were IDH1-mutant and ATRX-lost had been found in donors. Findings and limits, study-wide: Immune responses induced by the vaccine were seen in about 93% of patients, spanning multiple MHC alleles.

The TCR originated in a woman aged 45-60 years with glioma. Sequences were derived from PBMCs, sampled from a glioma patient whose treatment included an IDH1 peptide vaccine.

The CDR3 DNA is TGTGCCAGCAGTGATATGGGGGCGCGGACTGAAGCTTTCTTT. This encodes CASSDMGARTEAFF. The chain joins TRBV2 to TRBJ1-1, with D possibly TRBD1 on 6 matching bases. V gave up 3 bases and J gave up 5 bases, with 13 bases separating them. CDR3 size: 14 residues. CDR1 and CDR2 from the germline V gene are SNHLY and FYNNEI.